A single sample gave rise to the 25 T cell receptor beta chains below, sequenced in a study of PD-L1 blockade in urothelial cancer. The repertoire was sequenced with immunoSEQ multiplex PCR; TCRdb's copy has only in-frame clones and lacks some. The sample has 35,000 to 50,000 clones, around 89% seen once. Sequencing used PBMCs, obtained around atezolizumab (anti-PD-L1) treatment. The receptor set was obtained from a woman aged 55-69 years with urothelial cancer.

The chain links TRBV5-1 to TRBJ1-6; 10 bases align to TRBD1. Germline CDR1 reads SGHRS; CDR2 reads YFSETQ. The V segment lost 4 bases and the J segment 6 bases; nucleotides outside the gene matches: 7. CDR3 length: 16 amino acids. The chain's CDR3 is CASSRDRDRGNSPLHF. In nucleotides, the CDR3 is TGCGCCAGCAGCAGGGACCGGGACAGGGGTAATTCACCCCTCCACTTT.

The CDR3 protein is CASSLGGGETYEQYF. The DNA for the CDR3 is TGCGCCAGCAGCTTGGGAGGGGGTGAGACCTACGAGCAGTACTTC. The chain couples TRBV5-1 to TRBJ2-7, with a tentative D call TRBD1 (6 bases). The length of the CDR3 is 15 residues. The germline V and J ends were trimmed by 0 bases and 2 bases, with 12 bases remaining between them. The germline CDR1 and CDR2 sequences are SGHRS and YFSETQ.

The rearrangement links TRBV9 to TRBJ1-3, with D unresolved. V lost 3 bases and J 0 bases, leaving 7 bases between the germline ends. Germline V gene sequence: CDR1 SGDLS, CDR2 YYNGEE. This CDR3 has 14 residues. The CDR3 nucleotides read TGTGCCAGCAGCGGGGCCATCTCTGGAAACACCATATATTTT. Protein: CASSGAISGNTIYF.

The chain joins TRBV6-5 to TRBJ1-2; 8 bases map to TRBD1. The germline V gene encodes CDR1 MNHEY and CDR2 SVGAGI. J lost 4 bases, V lost 6 bases, and 4 bases had no gene match. The CDR3 is 13 amino acids. Written as DNA, the CDR3 is TGTGCCAGCAGGCTAGACAGGGGCTATGGCTACACCTTC. Translating gives CASRLDRGYGYTF.

This clone came up a few times. In DNA form, the CDR3 reads TGTGCCAGCACCCGAACAGGGGCTGAGCAGTTCTTC. Translated: CASTRTGAEQFF. The chain links TRBV6-5 to TRBJ2-1, with 7 bases that match TRBD1. V shed 7 bases and J 9 bases; nucleotides not matched to a gene: 6. This CDR3 spans 12 amino acids. CDR1 and CDR2 (germline): MNHEY, SVGAGI.

This chain uses TRBV10-3 with TRBJ1-4; no firm D call. Trimming left V 3 bases short and J 4 bases short, with 6 bases between. This CDR3 is 13 amino acids long. Germline CDR1 reads ENHRY; CDR2 reads SYGVKD. The CDR3 DNA follows: TGTGCCATCAGTGAACACAGTAATGAAAAACTGTTTTTT. Protein: CAISEHSNEKLFF.

The rearrangement joins TRBV7-9 to TRBJ1-2; 9 nucleotides agree with TRBD1. This CDR3 is 17 amino acids long. Per the germline V gene, CDR1 is SEHNR and CDR2 is FQNEAQ (reference sequence). V was clipped by 7 bases and J by 10 bases; unmatched bases: 22. The CDR3 nucleotides are TGTGCCAGCACCTCGAGGAAAAGGACAGGGGTCGCGAGAGCCTACACCTTC. This encodes CASTSRKRTGVARAYTF.

This chain connects TRBV6-7 to TRBJ1-2, with 9 bases that match TRBD1. TRBV6-7 qualifies as an ORF whose function is uncertain. This CDR3 region has 19 residues. V shed 4 bases, J shed 4 bases, and the junction held 19 bases outside the gene matches. CDR3 DNA: TGTGCCAGCAGTTCCAACGACAACCGTGCGGGACAGGGAGGCTATGGCTACACCTTC. Its protein product is CASSSNDNRAGQGGYGYTF.

The genes are TRBV6-6 and TRBJ1-2; D might be TRBD1 (5 bases). Germline values: CDR1 MNHNY, CDR2 SVGAGI (reference sequence). The CDR3 totals 16 residues. CDR3 DNA: TGTGCAGCCCTGGGGCTAGGCGGTGGAGCTAACTATGGCTACACCTTC. Translating gives CAALGLGGGANYGYTF.

The CDR3 DNA sequence: TGTGCCAGCAGCGACCCAGGGCCCCTAGCGGGGGGCTACGAGCAGTACTTC. Encoded protein: CASSDPGPLAGGYEQYF. The chain has TRBV7-9 and TRBJ2-7, with 11 bases that match TRBD2. CDR1 and CDR2 from the germline V gene are SEHNR and FQNEAQ (reference sequence). Trimming at V came to 5 bases and at J to 3 bases, leaving 12 bases not matched to a gene. This CDR3 region has 17 residues.

The rearrangement links TRBV7-2 to TRBJ2-5; D call uncertain. The germline V gene has CDR1 SGHTA and CDR2 FQGNSA. This CDR3 is built from 11 residues. V shed 5 bases and J shed 4 bases, with 5 bases lying between them. The CDR3 DNA reads TGTGCCAGCAGCCACGGAGAGACCCAGTACTTC. Its translation is CASSHGETQYF.

The rearrangement joins TRBV15 to TRBJ1-4, with 7 bases identical to TRBD1. This CDR3 has 16 amino acids. In germline, CDR1 is LNHNV, CDR2 YYDKDF (reference sequence). V was pared by 1 base and J by 0 bases, with 2 bases of the junction left unmatched. In DNA, the CDR3 is TGTGCCACCAGCAGAGGGGGGACAGCAACTAATGAAAAACTGTTTTTT. It codes for CATSRGGTATNEKLFF. The full variable domain, completed using reference TRBV15 and TRBJ1-4, is DAMVIQNPRYQVTQFGKPVTLSCSQTLNHNVMYWYQQKSSQAPKLLFHYYDKDFNNEADTPDNFQSRRPNTSFCFLDIRSPGLGDTAMYLCATSRGGTATNEKLFFGSGTQLSVL.

V and J are TRBV23-1 and TRBJ2-5, with 13 bases fitting TRBD2. TRBV23-1 is filed as an ORF, its function uncertain. V lost 3 bases, J lost 2 bases, and 3 bases stayed unmatched. This CDR3 region has 16 residues. The CDR3 DNA sequence: TGCGCCAGCAGTCAGACTAGCGGGAGGACACAAGAGACCCAGTACTTC. Amino acids: CASSQTSGRTQETQYF.

The chain joins TRBV27 to TRBJ2-7; TRBD2 matches 11 bases. The CDR3 consists of 15 residues. The J segment lost 7 bases and the V segment lost 9 bases, leaving 14 bases of the junction unmatched. Looked up from germline, CDR1 is MNHEY and CDR2 is SMNVEV (reference sequence). The CDR3 DNA reads TGTGCCAGTAACCCCGGGACTAGCGGAGAGCGGGAGCAGTACTTC. Its protein is CASNPGTSGEREQYF.

This clone was detected only once. The chain carries TRBV6-6 and TRBJ2-7; D ambiguous. The V end lost 4 bases, the J end lost 6 bases, and 10 bases lay between the germline ends. CDR3 length: 12 residues. Germline V gene sequence: CDR1 MNHNY, CDR2 SVGAGI (reference sequence). The CDR3 sequence: CASSSPAGEQYF. CDR3 DNA: TGTGCCAGCAGTTCCCCGGCAGGCGAGCAGTACTTC.

The CDR3 nucleotides read TGTGCCAGCAGCCCTAGACTAGCGGGGGGGTACAATGAGCAGTTCTTC. Translating gives CASSPRLAGGYNEQFF. The chain joins TRBV7-2 to TRBJ2-1, with 14 bases matching TRBD2. J gave up 4 bases and V 5 bases, and 4 bases lay outside the gene matches. Germline V gives CDR1 SGHTA, CDR2 FQGNSA. This CDR3 contains 16 residues. Full variable domain (missing parts from reference TRBV7-2 and TRBJ2-1): GAGVSQSPSNKVTEKGKDVELRCDPISGHTALYWYRQSLGQGLEFLIYFQGNSAPDKSGLPSDRFSAERTGGSVSTLTIQRTQQEDSAVYLCASSPRLAGGYNEQFFGPGTRLTVL.

This clone was observed a few times. The gene calls are TRBV2 and TRBJ1-2; TRBD1 might be the D (6 bases). Germline values: CDR1 SNHLY, CDR2 FYNNEI. Trimming left V 4 bases short and J 5 bases short, with 11 bases between. The CDR3 runs 13 residues. The DNA for the CDR3 is TGTGCCAGCAGTGCACAGGGATTTTATGGCTACACCTTC. This codes for CASSAQGFYGYTF.

The CDR3 loop is CASSGGAKEYTGELFF. The CDR3 DNA follows: TGTGCCAGCAGCGGAGGGGCCAAGGAATACACCGGGGAGCTGTTTTTT. This chain links TRBV11-2 with TRBJ2-2, with a possible D match to TRBD2 (6 bases). Between the trimmed V and J ends, which lost 5 bases and 3 bases, there was a span of 16 bases. The CDR3 sequence is 16 residues long. Germline V gives CDR1 SGHAT, CDR2 FQNNGV.

The CDR3 nucleotides read TGCGCCAGCAGCCCGTCACAGGGGAAAAACGAGCAGTACTTC. Protein: CASSPSQGKNEQYF. The chain uses TRBV5-1 and TRBJ2-7, with TRBD1 matching over 7 bases. The CDR3 spans 14 residues. V gave up 4 bases and J gave up 5 bases; unmatched junction bases: 9. Germline assignment: CDR1 SGHRS and CDR2 YFSETQ.

The chain carries TRBV14 and TRBJ1-2; no firm D call. The CDR3 spans 13 residues. CDR1 is SGHDN, CDR2 FVKESK, per germline. Trimming took off 4 bases at V and 7 bases at J, with 13 bases between the two ends. The CDR3: CASSPEATRGYTF. CDR3 DNA: TGTGCCAGCAGCCCCGAGGCAACGCGTGGCTACACCTTC.

V usage is TRBV2 and J usage is TRBJ2-3; a weak D match, TRBD1 (6 bases). V lost 8 bases and J 7 bases, leaving 10 bases between the germline ends. CDR3 size: 11 residues. Germline V gene lookup returns CDR1 SNHLY and CDR2 FYNNEI. The CDR3 region is CASLGTNTQYF. The CDR3, as DNA: TGTGCCAGCCTTGGGACAAATACGCAGTATTTT.

V and J are TRBV6-6 and TRBJ2-2; tentatively, D is TRBD1 (5 bases). Trimming removed 5 bases at V and 10 bases at J, with 20 bases between. The CDR3 length is 15 residues. The germline V gene has CDR1 MNHNY and CDR2 SVGAGI (reference sequence). This CDR3 reads CASSLNNRLLLELFF. The CDR3 DNA reads as TGTGCCAGCAGTCTGAACAACAGGTTACTATTGGAGCTGTTTTTT.

The rearrangement links TRBV28 to TRBJ2-1; perhaps TRBD1 as D (6 bases). The V gene's germline CDR1 is MDHEN and CDR2 SYDVKM. The CDR3 consists of 18 residues. Deletions cut 6 bases from V and 5 bases from J, with 26 bases between. DNA of the CDR3: TGTGCCAGCAGATTAGGGCGTAGGGGGAACCGCTCAAACAATGAGCAGTTCTTC. Protein product: CASRLGRRGNRSNNEQFF.

This clone came up once. CDR3 loop: CASSPQTGSAYEQYF. CDR3 DNA: TGTGCCAGCAGCCCCCAGACAGGGTCCGCCTACGAGCAGTACTTC. The gene calls are TRBV7-2 and TRBJ2-7, with 7 bases matching TRBD1. The trim removed 5 bases at V and 2 bases at J, leaving 9 bases unmatched. The germline V gene encodes CDR1 SGHTA and CDR2 FQGNSA. The CDR3 has 15 amino acids.

The rearrangement joins TRBV10-3 to TRBJ2-5; TRBD2 aligns across 8 bases. Per germline, CDR1 ENHRY and CDR2 SYGVKD. V lost 6 bases and J lost 0; bases outside the gene matches: 6. The CDR3 has 15 amino acids. The CDR3 spells CAISPQRGNQETQYF. CDR3 in DNA: TGTGCCATCAGCCCTCAGCGGGGGAACCAAGAGACCCAGTACTTC.